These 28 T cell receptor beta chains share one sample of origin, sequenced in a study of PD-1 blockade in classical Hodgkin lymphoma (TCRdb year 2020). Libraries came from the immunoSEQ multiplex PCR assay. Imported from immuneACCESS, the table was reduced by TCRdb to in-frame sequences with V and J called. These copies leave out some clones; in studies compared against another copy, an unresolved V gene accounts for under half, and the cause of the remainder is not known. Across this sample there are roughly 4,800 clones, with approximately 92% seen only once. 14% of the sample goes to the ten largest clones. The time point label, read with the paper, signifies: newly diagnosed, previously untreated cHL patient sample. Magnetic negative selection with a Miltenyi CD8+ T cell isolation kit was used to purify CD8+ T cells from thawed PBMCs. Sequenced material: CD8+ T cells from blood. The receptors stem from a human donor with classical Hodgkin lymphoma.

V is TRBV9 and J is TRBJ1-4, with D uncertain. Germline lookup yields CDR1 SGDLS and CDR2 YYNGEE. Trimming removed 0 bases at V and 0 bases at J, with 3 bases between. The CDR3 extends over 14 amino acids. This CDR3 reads CASSVGSTNEKLFF. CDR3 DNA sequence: TGTGCCAGCAGCGTAGGTTCAACTAATGAAAAACTGTTTTTT.

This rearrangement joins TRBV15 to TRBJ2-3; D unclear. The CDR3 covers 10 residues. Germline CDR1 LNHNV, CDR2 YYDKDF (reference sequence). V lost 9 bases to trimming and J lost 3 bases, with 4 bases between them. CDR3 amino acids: CATGTDTQYF. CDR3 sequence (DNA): TGTGCCACGGGGACAGATACGCAGTATTTT.

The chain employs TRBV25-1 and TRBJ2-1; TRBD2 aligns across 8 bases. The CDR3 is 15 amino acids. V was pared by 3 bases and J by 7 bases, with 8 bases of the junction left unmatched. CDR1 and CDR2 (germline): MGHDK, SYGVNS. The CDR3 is CASSDPGGPGNEQFF. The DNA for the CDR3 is TGTGCCAGCAGTGACCCGGGGGGGCCGGGGAATGAGCAGTTCTTC.

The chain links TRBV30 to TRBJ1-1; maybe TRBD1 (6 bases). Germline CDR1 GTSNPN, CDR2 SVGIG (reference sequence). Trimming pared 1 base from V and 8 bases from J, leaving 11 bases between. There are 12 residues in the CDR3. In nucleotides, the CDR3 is TGTGCCTGGAGTGCCTCCGGGACAGAAGCTTTCTTT. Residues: CAWSASGTEAFF.

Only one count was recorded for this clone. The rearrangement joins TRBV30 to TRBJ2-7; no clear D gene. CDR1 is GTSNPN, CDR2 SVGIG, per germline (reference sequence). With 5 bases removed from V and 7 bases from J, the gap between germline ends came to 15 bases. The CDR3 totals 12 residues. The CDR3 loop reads CAWDNNVGEQYF. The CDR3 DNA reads TGTGCCTGGGACAACAATGTCGGGGAGCAGTACTTC.

The CDR3 protein is CASSIGVRGGLGSGRRLNNEQFF. The DNA for the CDR3 is TGTGCCAGTAGTATCGGGGTCAGAGGGGGGCTCGGTAGCGGGAGAAGATTAAACAATGAGCAGTTCTTC. V usage is TRBV19 and J usage is TRBJ2-1, with 9 nucleotides matching TRBD2. Germline V CDR1 and CDR2: LNHDA, SQIVND (reference sequence). Germline trimming cut 3 bases from V and 5 bases from J; bases unmatched to any gene: 29. CDR3 length: 23 residues.

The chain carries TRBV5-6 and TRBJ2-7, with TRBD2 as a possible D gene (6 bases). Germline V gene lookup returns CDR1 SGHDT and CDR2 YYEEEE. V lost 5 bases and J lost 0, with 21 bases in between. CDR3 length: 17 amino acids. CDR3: CASRKLFSGKSSYEQYF. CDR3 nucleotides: TGTGCCAGCAGGAAATTATTTAGCGGAAAGAGCTCCTACGAGCAGTACTTC. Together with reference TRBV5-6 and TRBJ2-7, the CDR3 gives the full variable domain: DAGVTQSPTHLIKTRGQQVTLRCSPKSGHDTVSWYQQALGQGPQFIFQYYEEEERQRGNFPDRFSGHQFPNYSSELNVNALLLGDSALYLCASRKLFSGKSSYEQYFGPGTRLTVT.

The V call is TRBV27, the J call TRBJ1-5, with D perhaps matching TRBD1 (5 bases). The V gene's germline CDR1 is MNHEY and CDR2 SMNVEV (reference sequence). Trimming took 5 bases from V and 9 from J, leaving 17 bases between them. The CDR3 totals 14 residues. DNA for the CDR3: TGTGCCAGCAGTCCCGGGGCGGGGATAAGGCCCCAGCATTTT. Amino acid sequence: CASSPGAGIRPQHF.

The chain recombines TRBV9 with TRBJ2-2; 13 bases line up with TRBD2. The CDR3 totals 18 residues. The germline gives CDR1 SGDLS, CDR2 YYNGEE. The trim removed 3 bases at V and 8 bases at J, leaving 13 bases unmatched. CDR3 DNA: TGTGCCAGCAGCGGACCACTAGCGGGGGGGCCATCTTCTGGGGAGCTGTTTTTT. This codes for CASSGPLAGGPSSGELFF.

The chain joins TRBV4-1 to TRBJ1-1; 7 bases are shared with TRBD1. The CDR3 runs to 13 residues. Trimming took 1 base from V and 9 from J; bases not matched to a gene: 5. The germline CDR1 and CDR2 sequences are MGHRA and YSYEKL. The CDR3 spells CASSQVQGNQAFF. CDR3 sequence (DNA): TGCGCCAGCAGCCAAGTACAGGGGAACCAAGCTTTCTTT.

The CDR3 DNA reads TGTGCCAGCAGCTTTCGGGGGCGGGATACAGATACGCAGTATTTT. As protein: CASSFRGRDTDTQYF. J is TRBJ2-3 and V is TRBV5-4; D possibly uses TRBD1 or TRBD2 (6 bases each). This CDR3 has 15 amino acids. The germline gives CDR1 SGHNT, CDR2 YYREEE (reference sequence). The V end lost 2 bases, the J end lost 3 bases, and 13 bases lay between the germline ends. Drawing the rest from reference TRBV5-4 and TRBJ2-3, the complete variable domain is ETGVTQSPTHLIKTRGQQVTLRCSSQSGHNTVSWYQQALGQGPQFIFQYYREEENGRGNFPPRFSGLQFPNYSSELNVNALELDDSALYLCASSFRGRDTDTQYFGPGTRLTVL.

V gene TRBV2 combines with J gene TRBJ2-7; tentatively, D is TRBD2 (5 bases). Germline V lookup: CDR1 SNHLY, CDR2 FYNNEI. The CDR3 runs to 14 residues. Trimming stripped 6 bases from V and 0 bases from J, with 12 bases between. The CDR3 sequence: CASRRPSGSYEQYF. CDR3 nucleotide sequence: TGTGCCAGCAGAAGACCGAGCGGCTCCTACGAGCAGTACTTC.

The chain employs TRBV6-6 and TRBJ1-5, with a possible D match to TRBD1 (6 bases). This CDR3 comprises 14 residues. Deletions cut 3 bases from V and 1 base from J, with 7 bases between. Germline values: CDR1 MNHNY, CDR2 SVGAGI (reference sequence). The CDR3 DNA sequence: TGTGCCAGCAGTTATACAGGGAGCAATCAGCCCCAGCATTTT. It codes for CASSYTGSNQPQHF.

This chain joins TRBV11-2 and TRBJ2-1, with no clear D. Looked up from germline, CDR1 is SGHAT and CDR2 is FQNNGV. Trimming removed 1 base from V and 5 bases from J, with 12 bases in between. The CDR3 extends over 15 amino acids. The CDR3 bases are TGTGCCAGCAGCTTAGCTTATTTCCCGGACAATGAGCAGTTCTTC. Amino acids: CASSLAYFPDNEQFF.

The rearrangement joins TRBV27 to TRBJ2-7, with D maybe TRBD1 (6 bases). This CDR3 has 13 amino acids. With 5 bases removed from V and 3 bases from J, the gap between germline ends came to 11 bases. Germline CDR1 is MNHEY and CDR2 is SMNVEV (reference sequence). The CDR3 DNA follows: TGTGCCAGCAGTAAATTACAGGGCTACGAGCAGTACTTC. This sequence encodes CASSKLQGYEQYF.

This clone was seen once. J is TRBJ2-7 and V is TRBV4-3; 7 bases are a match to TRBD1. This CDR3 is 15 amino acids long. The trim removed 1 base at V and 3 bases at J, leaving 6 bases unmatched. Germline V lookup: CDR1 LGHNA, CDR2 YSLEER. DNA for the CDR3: TGCGCCAGCAGCCAAGGAGCCCCAGGGGGCTACGAGCAGTACTTC. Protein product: CASSQGAPGGYEQYF.

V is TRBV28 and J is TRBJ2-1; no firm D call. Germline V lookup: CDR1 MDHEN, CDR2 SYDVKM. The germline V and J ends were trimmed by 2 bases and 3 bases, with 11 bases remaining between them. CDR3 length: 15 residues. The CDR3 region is CASSLDRVFYNEQFF. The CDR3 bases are TGTGCCAGCAGTTTAGATAGGGTCTTCTACAATGAGCAGTTCTTC.

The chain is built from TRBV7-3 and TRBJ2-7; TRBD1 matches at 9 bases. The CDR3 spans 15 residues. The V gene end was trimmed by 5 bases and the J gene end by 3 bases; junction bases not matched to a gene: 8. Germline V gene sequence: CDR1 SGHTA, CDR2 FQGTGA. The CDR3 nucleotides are TGTGCCAGCAGCCGGGGACAGGGACCAAGCTACGAGCAGTACTTC. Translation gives CASSRGQGPSYEQYF.

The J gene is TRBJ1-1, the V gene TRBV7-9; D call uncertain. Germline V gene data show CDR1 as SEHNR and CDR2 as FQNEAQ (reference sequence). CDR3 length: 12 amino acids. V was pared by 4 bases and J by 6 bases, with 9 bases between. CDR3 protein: CASSSHGAEAFF. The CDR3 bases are TGTGCCAGCAGCTCCCACGGGGCTGAAGCTTTCTTT.

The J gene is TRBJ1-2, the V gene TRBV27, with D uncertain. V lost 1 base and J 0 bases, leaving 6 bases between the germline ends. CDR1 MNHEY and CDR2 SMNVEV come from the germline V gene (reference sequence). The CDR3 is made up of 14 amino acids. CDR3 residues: CASSLYGTNYGYTF. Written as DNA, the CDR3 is TGTGCCAGCAGTTTATACGGCACTAACTATGGCTACACCTTC.

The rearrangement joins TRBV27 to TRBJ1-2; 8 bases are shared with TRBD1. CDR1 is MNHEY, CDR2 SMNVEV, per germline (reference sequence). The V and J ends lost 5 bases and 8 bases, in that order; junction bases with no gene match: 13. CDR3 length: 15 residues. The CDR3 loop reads CASSLDDRGYDGYTF. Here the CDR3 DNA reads TGTGCCAGCAGTCTAGACGACAGGGGATACGACGGCTACACCTTC.

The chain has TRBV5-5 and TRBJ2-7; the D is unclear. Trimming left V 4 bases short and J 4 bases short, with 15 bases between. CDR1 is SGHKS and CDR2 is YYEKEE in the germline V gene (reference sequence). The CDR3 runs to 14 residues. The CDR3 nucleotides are TGTGCCAGCAGCCCCGATTCTCCCATGTACGAGCAGTACTTC. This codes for CASSPDSPMYEQYF.

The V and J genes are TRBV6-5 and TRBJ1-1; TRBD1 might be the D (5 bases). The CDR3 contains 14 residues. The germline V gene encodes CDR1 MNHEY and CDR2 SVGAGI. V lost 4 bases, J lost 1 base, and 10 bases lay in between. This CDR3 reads CASSLAGTNTEAFF. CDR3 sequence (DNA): TGTGCCAGCAGTTTGGCCGGGACGAACACTGAAGCTTTCTTT.

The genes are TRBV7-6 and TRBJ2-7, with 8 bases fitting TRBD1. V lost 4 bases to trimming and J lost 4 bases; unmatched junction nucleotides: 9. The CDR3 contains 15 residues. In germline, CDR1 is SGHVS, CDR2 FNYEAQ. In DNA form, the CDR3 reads TGTGCCAGCAGCTCTACCCGGGACAGGAGTTACGAGCAGTACTTC. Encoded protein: CASSSTRDRSYEQYF.

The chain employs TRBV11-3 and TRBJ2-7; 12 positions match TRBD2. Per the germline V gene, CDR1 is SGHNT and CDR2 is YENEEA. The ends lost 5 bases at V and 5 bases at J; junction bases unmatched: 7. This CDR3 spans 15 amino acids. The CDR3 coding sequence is TGTGCCAGCAGCGTAACGACTAGCGGGAGAGACGAGCAGTACTTC. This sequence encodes CASSVTTSGRDEQYF.

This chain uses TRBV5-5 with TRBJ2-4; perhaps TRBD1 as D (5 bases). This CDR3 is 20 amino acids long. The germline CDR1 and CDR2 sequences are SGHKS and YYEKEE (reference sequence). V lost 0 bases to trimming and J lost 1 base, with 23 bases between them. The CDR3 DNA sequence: TGTGCCAGCAGCTTGGAAGGGGATTTTTCTCTTGGTTTGGCCAAAAACATTCAGTACTTC. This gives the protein CASSLEGDFSLGLAKNIQYF.

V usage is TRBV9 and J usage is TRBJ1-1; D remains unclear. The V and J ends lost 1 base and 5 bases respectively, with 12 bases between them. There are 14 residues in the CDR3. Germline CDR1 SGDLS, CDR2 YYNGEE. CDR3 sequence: CASSVKGAGTEAFF. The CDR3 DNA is TGTGCCAGCAGCGTAAAGGGAGCGGGTACTGAAGCTTTCTTT.

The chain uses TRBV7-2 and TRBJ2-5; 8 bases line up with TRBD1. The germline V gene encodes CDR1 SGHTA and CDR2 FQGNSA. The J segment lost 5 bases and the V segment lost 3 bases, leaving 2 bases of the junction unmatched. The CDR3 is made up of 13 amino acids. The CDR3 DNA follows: TGTGCCAGCAGCTTCAGGGGGCGTGAGACCCAGTACTTC. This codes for CASSFRGRETQYF.